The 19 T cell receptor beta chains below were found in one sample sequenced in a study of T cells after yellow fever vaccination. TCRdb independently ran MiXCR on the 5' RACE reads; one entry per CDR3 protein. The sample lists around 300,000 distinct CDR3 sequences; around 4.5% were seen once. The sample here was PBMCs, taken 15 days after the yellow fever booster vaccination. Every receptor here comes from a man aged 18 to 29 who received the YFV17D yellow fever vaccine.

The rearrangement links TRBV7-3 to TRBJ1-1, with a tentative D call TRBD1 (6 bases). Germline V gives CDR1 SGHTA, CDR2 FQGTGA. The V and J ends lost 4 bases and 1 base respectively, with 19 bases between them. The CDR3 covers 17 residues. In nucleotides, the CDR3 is TGTGCCAGCAGCTCCCACCCGGGGGCCTCTGGGAACACTGAAGCTTTCTTT. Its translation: CASSSHPGASGNTEAFF.

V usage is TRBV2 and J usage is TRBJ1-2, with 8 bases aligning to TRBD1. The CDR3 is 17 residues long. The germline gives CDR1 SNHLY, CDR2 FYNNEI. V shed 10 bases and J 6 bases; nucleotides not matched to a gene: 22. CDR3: CAISLVGQGFSLDGYTF. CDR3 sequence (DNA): TGTGCCATTTCTTTGGTTGGACAGGGTTTTTCTTTGGATGGCTACACCTTC.

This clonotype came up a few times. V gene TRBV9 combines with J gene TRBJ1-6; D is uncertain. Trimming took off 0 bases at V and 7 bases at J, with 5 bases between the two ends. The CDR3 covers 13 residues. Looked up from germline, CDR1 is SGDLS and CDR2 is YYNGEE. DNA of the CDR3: TGTGCCAGCAGCGTAGAGAAAAATTCACCCCTCCACTTT. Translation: CASSVEKNSPLHF.

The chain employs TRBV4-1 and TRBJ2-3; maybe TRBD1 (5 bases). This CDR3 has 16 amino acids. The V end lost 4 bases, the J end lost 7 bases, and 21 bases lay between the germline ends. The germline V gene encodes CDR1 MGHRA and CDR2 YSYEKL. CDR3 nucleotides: TGCGCCAGCAGCCCCCCTAACGAGTGGGGCCTAAATACGCAGTATTTT. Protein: CASSPPNEWGLNTQYF.

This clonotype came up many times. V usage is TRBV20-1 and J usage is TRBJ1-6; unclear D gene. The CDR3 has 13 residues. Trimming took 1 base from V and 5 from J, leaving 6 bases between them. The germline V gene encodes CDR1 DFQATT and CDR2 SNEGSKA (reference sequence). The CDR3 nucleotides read TGCAGTGCTAGAGGGCAGAATAATTCACCCCTCCACTTT. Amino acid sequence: CSARGQNNSPLHF.

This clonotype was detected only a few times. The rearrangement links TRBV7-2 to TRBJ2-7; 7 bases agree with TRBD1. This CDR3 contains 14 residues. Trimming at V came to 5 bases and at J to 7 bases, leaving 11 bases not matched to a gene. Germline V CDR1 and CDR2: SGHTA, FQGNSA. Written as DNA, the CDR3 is TGTGCCAGCAGCGAGGACAGGCCCCCTAAGGAGCAGTACTTC. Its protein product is CASSEDRPPKEQYF.

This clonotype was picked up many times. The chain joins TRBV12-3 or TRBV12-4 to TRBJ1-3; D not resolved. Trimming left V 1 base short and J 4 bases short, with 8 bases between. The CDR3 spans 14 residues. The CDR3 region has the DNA TGTGCCAGCAGTTTAGGCAGCCCGGGAAACACCATATATTTT. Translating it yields CASSLGSPGNTIYF.

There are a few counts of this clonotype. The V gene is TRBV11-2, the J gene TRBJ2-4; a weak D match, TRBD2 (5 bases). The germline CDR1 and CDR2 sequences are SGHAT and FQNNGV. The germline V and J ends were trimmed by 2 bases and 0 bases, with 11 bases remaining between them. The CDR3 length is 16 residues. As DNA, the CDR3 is TGTGCCAGCAGCTTAAGAGGGCTGGGAGCCAAAAACATTCAGTACTTC. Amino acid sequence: CASSLRGLGAKNIQYF.

The CDR3 region is CASSQDWGGSDTQYF. As DNA, the CDR3 is TGTGCCAGCAGCCAAGATTGGGGGGGGTCAGATACGCAGTATTTT. The chain employs TRBV4-2 and TRBJ2-3; TRBD2 matches at 7 bases. The CDR3 runs 15 residues. V shed 0 bases and J 4 bases; nucleotides not matched to a gene: 4. In germline, CDR1 is LGHNA, CDR2 YNFKEQ.

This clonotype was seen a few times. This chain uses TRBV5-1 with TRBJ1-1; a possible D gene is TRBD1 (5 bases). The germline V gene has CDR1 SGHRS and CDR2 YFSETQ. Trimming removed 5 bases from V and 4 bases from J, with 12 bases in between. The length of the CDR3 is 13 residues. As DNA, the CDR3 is TGCGCCAGCAGGGCCCCTGGGGCCACTGAAGCTTTCTTT. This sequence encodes CASRAPGATEAFF.

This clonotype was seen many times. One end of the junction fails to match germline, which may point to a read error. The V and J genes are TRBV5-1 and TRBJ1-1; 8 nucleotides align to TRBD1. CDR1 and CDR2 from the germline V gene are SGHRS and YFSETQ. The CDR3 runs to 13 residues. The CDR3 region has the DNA TGTGCCAGCAGCTTACAGGGGGACACTGAAGCTTTCTTT. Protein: CASSLQGDTEAFF.

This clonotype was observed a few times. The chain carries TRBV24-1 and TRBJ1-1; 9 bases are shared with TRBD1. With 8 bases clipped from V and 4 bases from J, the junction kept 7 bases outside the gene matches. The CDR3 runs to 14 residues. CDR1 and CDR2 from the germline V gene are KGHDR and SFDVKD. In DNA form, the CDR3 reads TGTGCCACCATCCCGGGACAGGGCCCCACTGAAGCTTTCTTT. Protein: CATIPGQGPTEAFF.

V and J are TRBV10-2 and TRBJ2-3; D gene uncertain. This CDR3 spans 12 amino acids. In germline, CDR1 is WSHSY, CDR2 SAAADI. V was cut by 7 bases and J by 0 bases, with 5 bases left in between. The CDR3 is CASKASTDTQYF. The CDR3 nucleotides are TGCGCCAGCAAAGCAAGCACAGATACGCAGTATTTT.

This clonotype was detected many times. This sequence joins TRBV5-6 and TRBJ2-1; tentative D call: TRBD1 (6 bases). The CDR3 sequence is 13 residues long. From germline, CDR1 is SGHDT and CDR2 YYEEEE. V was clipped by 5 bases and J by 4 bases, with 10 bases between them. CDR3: CASSGDTYNEQFF. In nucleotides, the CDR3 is TGTGCCAGCAGTGGGGACACTTACAATGAGCAGTTCTTC.

The CDR3 DNA reads TGTGCCAGCAGCTTGGGGACAGCCTTCTACGAGCAGTACTTC. This codes for CASSLGTAFYEQYF. The chain couples TRBV13 to TRBJ2-7, with TRBD1 matching over 7 bases. CDR1 and CDR2 from the germline V gene are PRHDT and FYEKMQ (reference sequence). The length of the CDR3 is 14 residues. The V gene end was trimmed by 3 bases and the J gene end by 3 bases; junction bases not matched to a gene: 5.

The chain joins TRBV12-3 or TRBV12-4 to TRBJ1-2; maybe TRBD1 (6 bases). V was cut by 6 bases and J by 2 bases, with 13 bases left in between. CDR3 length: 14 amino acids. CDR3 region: CASRRYTGNYGYTF. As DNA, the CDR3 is TGTGCCAGCAGACGATATACAGGGAACTATGGCTACACCTTC.

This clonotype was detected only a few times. The CDR3: CSSQITLNTEAFF. The DNA of the CDR3 is TGCAGCTCCCAAATAACGCTGAACACTGAAGCTTTCTTT. The chain combines TRBV29-1 with TRBJ1-1, with D unclear. V shed 8 bases and J shed 0 bases, with 13 bases lying between them. Germline values: CDR1 SQVTM, CDR2 ANQGSEA. This CDR3 has 13 residues.

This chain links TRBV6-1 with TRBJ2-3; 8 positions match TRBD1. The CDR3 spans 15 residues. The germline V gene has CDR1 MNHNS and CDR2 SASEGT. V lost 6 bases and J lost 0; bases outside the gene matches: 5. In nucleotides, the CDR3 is TGTGCCAGCAGCGAACAGGGGGTGAGCACAGATACGCAGTATTTT. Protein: CASSEQGVSTDTQYF.

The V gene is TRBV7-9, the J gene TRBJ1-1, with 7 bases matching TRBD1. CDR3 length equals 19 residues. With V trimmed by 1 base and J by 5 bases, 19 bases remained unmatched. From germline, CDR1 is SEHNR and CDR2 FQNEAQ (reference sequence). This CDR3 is CASSLEIRRGRQQGTEAFF. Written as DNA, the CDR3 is TGTGCCAGCAGCTTAGAAATCCGTCGTGGGAGGCAACAGGGGACTGAAGCTTTCTTT.